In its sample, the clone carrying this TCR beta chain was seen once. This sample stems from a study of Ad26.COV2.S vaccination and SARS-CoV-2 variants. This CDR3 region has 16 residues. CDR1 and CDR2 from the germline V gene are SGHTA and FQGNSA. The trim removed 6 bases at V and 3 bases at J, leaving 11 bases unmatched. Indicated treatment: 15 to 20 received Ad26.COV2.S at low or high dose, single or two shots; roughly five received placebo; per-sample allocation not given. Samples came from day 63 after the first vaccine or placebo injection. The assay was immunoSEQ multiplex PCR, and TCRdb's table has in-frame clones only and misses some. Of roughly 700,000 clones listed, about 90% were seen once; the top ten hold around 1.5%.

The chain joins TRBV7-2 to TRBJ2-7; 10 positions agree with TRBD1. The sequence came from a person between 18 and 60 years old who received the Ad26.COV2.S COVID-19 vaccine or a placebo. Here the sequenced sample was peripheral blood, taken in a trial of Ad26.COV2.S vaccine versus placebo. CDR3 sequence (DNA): TGTGCCAGCAGTCTGACAGGGGGCGCAGGGAGCTACGAGCAGTACTTC. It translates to CASSLTGGAGSYEQYF.